These T cell receptor beta chains were read from a single sample in a study of T cell responses to AZD1222 COVID-19 vaccine. This table comes from immunoSEQ multiplex PCR, and its TCRdb copy is limited to in-frame clones, with some not included. Altogether 95,000 to 130,000 clones are present, about 90% being singletons, with the ten largest covering roughly 7.4%. Material: peripheral blood, obtained on day 0 of AZD1222 vaccination. The origin of the receptors is an adult in good health. CDR3s include the opening cysteine and the closing phenylalanine or tryptophan. Each record gives: D gene, clone size, J gene, V gene, CDR3 DNA, CDR3 protein. The D gene is left open where the match is weak. Size tells how often a clone was seen (once, few, many) or the class of an expanded clone, and some rows leave it out.

d_gene: NA; abundance: NA; j_gene: TRBJ2-3; v_gene: TRBV6-1; CDR3nt: TGTGCCAGCAGTGAACTACAGGGCGGTACGCAGTATTTT; CDR3aa: CASSELQGGTQYF
d_gene: TRBD1; abundance: few; j_gene: TRBJ2-6; v_gene: TRBV2; CDR3nt: TGTGCCAGCAGAGGGGGCCTTGGGGCCAACGTCCTGACTTTC; CDR3aa: CASRGGLGANVLTF
d_gene: NA; abundance: NA; j_gene: TRBJ1-1; v_gene: TRBV27; CDR3nt: TGTGCCAGCAGCGCAAGGGGGGGACGGAAAGAAGCTTTCTTT; CDR3aa: CASSARGGRKEAFF
d_gene: NA; abundance: once; j_gene: TRBJ2-7; v_gene: TRBV27; CDR3nt: TGTGCCAGCAGTTTTAAGGACACACGCTACGAGCAGTACTTC; CDR3aa: CASSFKDTRYEQYF
d_gene: TRBD1; abundance: NA; j_gene: TRBJ2-7; v_gene: TRBV4-1; CDR3nt: TGCGCCAGCAGCCTCATGACCGGGACAGGGGCCTACGAGCAGTACTTC; CDR3aa: CASSLMTGTGAYEQYF
d_gene: NA; abundance: NA; j_gene: TRBJ1-5; v_gene: TRBV6-1; CDR3nt: TGTGCCAGCAGTGAAGTCGGCAATCAGCCCCAGCATTTT; CDR3aa: CASSEVGNQPQHF
d_gene: NA; abundance: NA; j_gene: TRBJ1-1; v_gene: TRBV7-8; CDR3nt: TGTGCCAGCAGCCTCCTCCCAGTTTCTGAAGCTTTCTTT; CDR3aa: CASSLLPVSEAFF
d_gene: TRBD1; abundance: once; j_gene: TRBJ1-1; v_gene: TRBV6-5; CDR3nt: TGTGCCAGCAGGGGGACAGGGGGGCGATTAGGAGCTTTCTTT; CDR3aa: CASRGTGGRLGAFF
d_gene: TRBD2; abundance: NA; j_gene: TRBJ2-7; v_gene: TRBV27; CDR3nt: TGTGCCAGCAGCGAGACTAGCCCGGGGGTGGGCTCCTACGAGCAGTACTTC; CDR3aa: CASSETSPGVGSYEQYF
d_gene: NA; abundance: NA; j_gene: TRBJ2-2; v_gene: TRBV29-1; CDR3nt: TGCAGCGTTTGGGCCGACGGGGAGCTGTTTTTT; CDR3aa: CSVWADGELFF
d_gene: NA; abundance: NA; j_gene: TRBJ2-7; v_gene: TRBV19; CDR3nt: TGTGCCAGTACCCCTGGTCCAGGCGCAGTCTACGAGCAGTACTTC; CDR3aa: CASTPGPGAVYEQYF
d_gene: TRBD1; abundance: NA; j_gene: TRBJ2-4; v_gene: TRBV6-4; CDR3nt: TGTGCCAGCAGTGACGGGCAGGGGGCGGGTAAAAACATTCAGTACTTC; CDR3aa: CASSDGQGAGKNIQYF
d_gene: NA; abundance: NA; j_gene: TRBJ2-7; v_gene: TRBV2; CDR3nt: TGTGCCAGCACTTTGGAACAGGGAATTGGCGAGCAGTACTTC; CDR3aa: CASTLEQGIGEQYF
d_gene: NA; abundance: NA; j_gene: TRBJ1-3; v_gene: TRBV5-4; CDR3nt: TGTGCCAGCAGCTTGGACAGGGCTGGAAACACCATATATTTT; CDR3aa: CASSLDRAGNTIYF
d_gene: TRBD2; abundance: NA; j_gene: TRBJ2-1; v_gene: TRBV20-1; CDR3nt: TGCAGTGCTAGTTCCGGGAGGTCCTACAATGAGCAGTTCTTC; CDR3aa: CSASSGRSYNEQFF
d_gene: NA; abundance: NA; j_gene: TRBJ2-2; v_gene: TRBV28; CDR3nt: TGTGCCAGCAGTACCTCGGGACTCTACACCGGGGAGCTGTTTTTT; CDR3aa: CASSTSGLYTGELFF
d_gene: TRBD2; abundance: once; j_gene: TRBJ2-3; v_gene: TRBV5-4; CDR3nt: TGTGCCAGCAGCTTATCCGGGAGGGGGGGTACAGATACGCAGTATTTT; CDR3aa: CASSLSGRGGTDTQYF
d_gene: NA; abundance: NA; j_gene: TRBJ1-6; v_gene: TRBV28; CDR3nt: TGTGCCAGCAGTTTGCCGCTCCTTGGCCCGGATTCACCCCTCCACTTT; CDR3aa: CASSLPLLGPDSPLHF
d_gene: NA; abundance: NA; j_gene: TRBJ1-4; v_gene: TRBV5-1; CDR3nt: TGCGCCAGCAGCTTGGGACAGTCTCAATCTGAAAAACTGTTTTTT; CDR3aa: CASSLGQSQSEKLFF
d_gene: NA; abundance: NA; j_gene: TRBJ2-5; v_gene: TRBV12-3/TRBV12-4; CDR3nt: TGTGCCAGCAGTTCCTCTATCCAAGAGACCCAGTACTTC; CDR3aa: CASSSSIQETQYF
d_gene: NA; abundance: once; j_gene: TRBJ2-3; v_gene: TRBV7-9; CDR3nt: TGTGCCAGCAGCCCGCGGACCACAGATACGCAGTATTTT; CDR3aa: CASSPRTTDTQYF
d_gene: TRBD2; abundance: NA; j_gene: TRBJ2-7; v_gene: TRBV27; CDR3nt: TGTGCCAGCAGTTACCTCGGACTAGCGGGAGGTCGGGCGTACGAGCAGTACTTC; CDR3aa: CASSYLGLAGGRAYEQYF
d_gene: NA; abundance: NA; j_gene: TRBJ1-6; v_gene: TRBV27; CDR3nt: TGTGCCAGCAGTTTGGGACGGTCTAATTCACCCCTCCACTTT; CDR3aa: CASSLGRSNSPLHF
d_gene: TRBD1; abundance: NA; j_gene: TRBJ2-1; v_gene: TRBV4-2; CDR3nt: TGTGCCAGCAGCGTCGGGACAGGGATCGATGAGCAGTTCTTC; CDR3aa: CASSVGTGIDEQFF